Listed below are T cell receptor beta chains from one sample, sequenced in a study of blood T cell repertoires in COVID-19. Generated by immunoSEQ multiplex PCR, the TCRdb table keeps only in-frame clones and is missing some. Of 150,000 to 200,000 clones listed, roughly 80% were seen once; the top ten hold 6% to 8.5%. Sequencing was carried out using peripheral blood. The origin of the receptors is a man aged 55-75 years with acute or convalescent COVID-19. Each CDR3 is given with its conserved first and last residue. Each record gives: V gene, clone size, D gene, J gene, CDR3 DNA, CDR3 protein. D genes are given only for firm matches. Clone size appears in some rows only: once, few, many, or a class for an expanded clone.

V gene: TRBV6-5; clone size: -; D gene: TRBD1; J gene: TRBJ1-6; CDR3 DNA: TGTGCCAGCAGCTCCGGGACAGTCCAGTACTTT; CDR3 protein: CASSSGTVQYF
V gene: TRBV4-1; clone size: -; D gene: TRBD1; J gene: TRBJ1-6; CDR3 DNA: TGCGCCAGCAGCCAAGAGCCCTGGACAGGTCTTAATTCACCCCTCCACTTT; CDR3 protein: CASSQEPWTGLNSPLHF
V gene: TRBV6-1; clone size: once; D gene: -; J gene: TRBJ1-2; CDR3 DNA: TGTGCCAGCAGTGAGCTTACAGGGCCAAACTATGGCTACACCTTC; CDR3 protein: CASSELTGPNYGYTF
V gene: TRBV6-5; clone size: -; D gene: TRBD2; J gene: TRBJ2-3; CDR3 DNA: TGTGCCAGCAAGGTCCTAGCGGGAGAGGGGGATACGCAGTATTTT; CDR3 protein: CASKVLAGEGDTQYF
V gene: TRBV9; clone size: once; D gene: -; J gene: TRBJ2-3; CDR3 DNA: TGTGCCAGCAGCGTAGACGGGAGTGTGATAGATACGCAGTATTTT; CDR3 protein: CASSVDGSVIDTQYF
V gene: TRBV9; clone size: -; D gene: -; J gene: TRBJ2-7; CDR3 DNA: TGTGCCAGCAGCGTAGAAAGAGGCGGGGCCGAGCAGTACTTC; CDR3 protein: CASSVERGGAEQYF
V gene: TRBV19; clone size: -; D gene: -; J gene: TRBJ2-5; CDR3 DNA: TGTGCCAGTAGTATAAGGGGCTGGGAGACCCAGTACTTC; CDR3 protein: CASSIRGWETQYF
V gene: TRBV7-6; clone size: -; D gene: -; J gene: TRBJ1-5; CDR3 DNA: TGTGCCAGCAGCTTAGACAGTGGCAATCAGCCCCAGCATTTT; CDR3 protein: CASSLDSGNQPQHF
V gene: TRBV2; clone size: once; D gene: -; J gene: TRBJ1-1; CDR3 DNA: TGTGCCAGCGGGGGGGGGATGAACACTGAAGCTTTCTTT; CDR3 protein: CASGGGMNTEAFF
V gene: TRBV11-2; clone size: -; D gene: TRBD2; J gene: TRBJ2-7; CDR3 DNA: TGTGCCAGCAGCTTAGTGGGGGGGGCCTACGAGCAGTACTTC; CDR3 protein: CASSLVGGAYEQYF
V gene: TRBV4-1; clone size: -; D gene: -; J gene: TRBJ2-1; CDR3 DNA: TGCGCCAGCACCAGAGTACGGGGGGGGACAGGGATTGAGCAGTTCTTC; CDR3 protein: CASTRVRGGTGIEQFF
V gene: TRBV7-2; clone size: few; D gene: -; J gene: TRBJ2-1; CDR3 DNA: TGTGCCAGCAGCCAAGGGGTTGGCTACTCTGAGCAGTTCTTC; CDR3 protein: CASSQGVGYSEQFF
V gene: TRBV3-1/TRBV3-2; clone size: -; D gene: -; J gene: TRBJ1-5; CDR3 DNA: TGTGCCAGCAGCCAAGATGGCAGGGGTTATCAGCCCCAGCATTTT; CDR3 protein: CASSQDGRGYQPQHF
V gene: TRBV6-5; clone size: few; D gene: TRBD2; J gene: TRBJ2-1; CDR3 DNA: TGTGCCAGCACCGAAACGGGGGGGCCACGCAATGAGCAGTTCTTC; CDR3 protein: CASTETGGPRNEQFF